A selection of T cell receptor beta chains follows, all from one sample in a study of blood T cell repertoires in COVID-19. TCRdb keeps only in-frame clones here, not all; method: immunoSEQ multiplex PCR. The top ten clones hold about 2.2% of a sample with under 150,000 clones, 80% to 90% of them seen once. Sequenced sample: PBMCs or T cells enriched from blood (not recorded which). These receptors originate from a man aged 35-49 years with acute COVID-19. CDR3s include the opening cysteine and the closing phenylalanine or tryptophan. D genes are given only for firm matches. Clone size, where shown, is once, few, many, or a class for clones that have expanded.

v_call: TRBV6-5
d_call: NA
j_call: TRBJ1-2
clone_size: NA
cdr3_aa: CASSSEGTDYLYGYTF
cdr3_nt: TGTGCCAGCAGTTCTGAGGGGACGGACTACCTCTATGGCTACACCTTC

v_call: TRBV18
d_call: TRBD1
j_call: TRBJ2-1
clone_size: NA
cdr3_aa: CASSPTEQGTYEQFF
cdr3_nt: TGTGCCAGCTCACCGACGGAACAGGGGACCTATGAGCAGTTCTTC

v_call: TRBV2
d_call: NA
j_call: TRBJ1-1
clone_size: NA
cdr3_aa: CASVREYEAFF
cdr3_nt: TGTGCCAGCGTACGGGAATACGAAGCTTTCTTT

v_call: TRBV6-5
d_call: NA
j_call: TRBJ2-5
clone_size: NA
cdr3_aa: CASSYSWQKETQYF
cdr3_nt: TGTGCCAGCAGTTACTCGTGGCAGAAAGAGACCCAGTACTTC

v_call: TRBV12-3/TRBV12-4
d_call: NA
j_call: TRBJ1-1
clone_size: NA
cdr3_aa: CASSLGDTEAFF
cdr3_nt: TGTGCCAGCAGTTTAGGAGACACTGAAGCTTTCTTT

v_call: TRBV7-2
d_call: TRBD2
j_call: TRBJ2-7
clone_size: NA
cdr3_aa: CASSLTSGGPTNSYEQYF
cdr3_nt: TGTGCCAGCAGCCTAACTAGCGGGGGGCCTACAAACTCCTACGAGCAGTACTTC

v_call: TRBV3-1/TRBV3-2
d_call: TRBD2
j_call: TRBJ2-7
clone_size: few
cdr3_aa: CASSRPGLAGYEQYF
cdr3_nt: TGTGCCAGCAGCCGTCCGGGACTAGCGGGCTACGAGCAGTACTTC

v_call: TRBV15
d_call: NA
j_call: TRBJ2-1
clone_size: NA
cdr3_aa: CATSRDQSLFTHEQFF
cdr3_nt: TGTGCCACCAGCAGAGATCAGTCCCTTTTTACGCATGAGCAGTTCTTC

v_call: TRBV28
d_call: NA
j_call: TRBJ1-2
clone_size: NA
cdr3_aa: CASSLGGNYGYTF
cdr3_nt: TGTGCCAGCAGTTTAGGCGGTAACTATGGCTACACCTTC

v_call: TRBV29-1
d_call: TRBD2
j_call: TRBJ2-3
clone_size: NA
cdr3_aa: CSGLAGGGATQYF
cdr3_nt: TGCAGCGGCTTAGCGGGAGGGGGAGCTACGCAGTATTTT

v_call: TRBV19
d_call: NA
j_call: TRBJ1-1
clone_size: NA
cdr3_aa: CASTLATEAFF
cdr3_nt: TGTGCCAGTACCCTGGCCACTGAAGCTTTCTTT

v_call: TRBV19
d_call: NA
j_call: TRBJ2-1
clone_size: NA
cdr3_aa: CASSIPPGRATRVNEQFF
cdr3_nt: TGTGCCAGTAGTATCCCTCCTGGGCGGGCTACTCGGGTCAATGAGCAGTTCTTC

v_call: TRBV11-1
d_call: NA
j_call: TRBJ2-7
clone_size: NA
cdr3_aa: CASTGSYEQYF
cdr3_nt: TGTGCCAGCACCGGGTCCTACGAGCAGTACTTC

v_call: TRBV5-4
d_call: TRBD2
j_call: TRBJ2-7
clone_size: NA
cdr3_aa: CASSLTSGSGEQYF
cdr3_nt: TGTGCCAGCAGCCTCACTAGCGGGAGTGGTGAGCAGTACTTC

v_call: TRBV11-2
d_call: NA
j_call: TRBJ1-1
clone_size: NA
cdr3_aa: CASSFNRNTEAFF
cdr3_nt: TGTGCCAGCAGCTTTAACAGGAACACTGAAGCTTTCTTT

v_call: TRBV29-1
d_call: NA
j_call: TRBJ2-3
clone_size: few
cdr3_aa: CSLGVNADTQYF
cdr3_nt: TGCAGCCTAGGAGTAAATGCGGATACGCAGTATTTT